This is a list of T cell receptor beta chains from one sample in a study of cytomegalovirus exposure and HLA in healthy donors. Libraries were prepared by immunoSEQ multiplex PCR; TCRdb keeps only in-frame clonotypes and omits some of them. The sample gives about 120,000 clones, 89% of which show up once; about 2% is in the top ten. Sequenced: PBMCs. Every receptor here comes from a woman aged 18 to 35 in good health and CMV-seronegative. The CDR3 runs from the conserved cysteine through the conserved F or W. D genes are given only for firm matches. Clone size is stated in some rows and not others, as once, few, many or a class when expanded.

D	J	V	size	CDR3	DNA
-	TRBJ2-7	TRBV11-3	-	CASSPWTDERRVVGQYF	TGTGCCAGCAGCCCGTGGACAGATGAGAGACGCGTGGTGGGGCAGTACTTC
-	TRBJ2-7	TRBV2	-	CATREDGGYEQYF	TGTGCCACCAGGGAGGACGGGGGCTACGAGCAGTACTTC
-	TRBJ2-5	TRBV13	once	CASSLGRETQYF	TGTGCCAGCAGCTTAGGTCGGGAGACCCAGTACTTC
TRBD1	TRBJ1-5	TRBV27	-	CASSPNGRGAGEQPQHF	TGTGCCAGCAGTCCTAACGGCAGGGGGGCGGGTGAACAGCCCCAGCATTTT
TRBD1	TRBJ2-2	TRBV29-1	-	CSGTGWDTGELFF	TGCAGCGGGACAGGGTGGGACACCGGGGAGCTGTTTTTT
-	TRBJ2-7	TRBV5-4	-	CASSSGLTVAGQYF	TGTGCCAGCAGCTCGGGATTGACGGTGGCTGGGCAGTACTTC
TRBD1	TRBJ2-5	TRBV5-4	-	CASSPRQGGETQYF	TGTGCCAGCAGCCCCAGACAGGGTGGGGAGACCCAGTACTTC
-	TRBJ2-5	TRBV5-4	-	CASRPRDTRVPHQETQYF	TGTGCCAGCAGACCCCGGGACACACGGGTCCCGCATCAAGAGACCCAGTACTTC
-	TRBJ2-7	TRBV19	-	CASSIAGAPYEQYF	TGTGCCAGTAGTATAGCCGGAGCACCCTACGAGCAGTACTTC
-	TRBJ2-7	TRBV5-4	-	CASSFGTAYEQYF	TGTGCCAGCAGCTTCGGGACTGCCTACGAGCAGTACTTC
-	TRBJ1-4	TRBV7-6	-	CASSLGLINEKLFF	TGTGCCAGCAGCTTGGGACTGATTAATGAAAAACTGTTTTTT
-	TRBJ1-1	TRBV4-2	-	CASSQGITEAFF	TGTGCCAGCAGCCAAGGTATCACTGAAGCTTTCTTT
-	TRBJ1-4	TRBV4-2	-	CASSSSGTFPEKLFF	TGTGCCAGCAGCTCATCCGGGACATTCCCTGAAAAACTGTTTTTT
TRBD1	TRBJ2-7	TRBV27	-	CASSLAEGGGYEQYF	TGTGCCAGCAGTCTCGCGGAAGGGGGCGGGTACGAGCAGTACTTC
-	TRBJ2-3	TRBV5-4	few	CASSLRDTDTQYF	TGTGCCAGCAGCCTTCGCGACACAGATACGCAGTATTTT
TRBD1	TRBJ1-1	TRBV6-1	-	CASSEAAGTGNTEAFF	TGTGCCAGCAGTGAAGCCGCTGGGACAGGGAACACTGAAGCTTTCTTT
TRBD2	TRBJ2-1	TRBV4-2	-	CASSQEREAPNNEQFF	TGTGCCAGCAGCCAAGAGCGGGAGGCCCCGAACAATGAGCAGTTCTTC
-	TRBJ1-1	TRBV19	-	CASNLGVEAFF	TGTGCCAGTAATCTTGGTGTTGAGGCTTTCTTT
TRBD1	TRBJ2-7	TRBV11-3	-	CASSLVGQGKNEQYF	TGTGCCAGCAGCTTAGTAGGACAGGGTAAGAACGAGCAGTACTTC
-	TRBJ1-5	TRBV19	-	CASSIDQQGFGQPQHF	TGTGCCAGTAGTATTGATCAACAGGGTTTCGGGCAGCCCCAGCATTTT
-	TRBJ2-7	TRBV2	-	CASGDPGNPYEQYF	TGTGCCAGCGGGGATCCAGGGAATCCTTACGAGCAGTACTTC
-	TRBJ1-2	TRBV7-6	-	CASSSSGRGIFRYTF	TGTGCCAGCAGCTCGAGTGGGAGGGGGATCTTTCGGTACACCTTC
-	TRBJ1-2	TRBV5-1	-	CASSPRDSWAYGYTF	TGCGCCAGCAGCCCAAGGGACTCCTGGGCCTATGGCTACACCTTC
-	TRBJ2-3	TRBV6-1	-	CASSVLSTDTQYF	TGTGCCAGCAGTGTACTATCCACAGATACGCAGTATTTT
-	TRBJ1-1	TRBV7-3	-	CASSFSAGWNTEAFF	TGTGCCAGCAGCTTCTCCGCCGGTTGGAACACTGAAGCTTTCTTT
-	TRBJ2-3	TRBV28	-	CASTPSPTDTQYF	TGTGCCAGCACCCCTAGCCCCACAGATACGCAGTATTTT
-	TRBJ1-1	TRBV4-1	-	CASSQAGTPTEAFF	TGCGCCAGCAGCCAAGCCGGGACACCGACTGAAGCTTTCTTT
-	TRBJ2-3	TRBV7-6	once	CASSLGVYPNFGTDTQYF	TGTGCCAGCAGCTTAGGCGTCTACCCCAACTTCGGCACAGATACGCAGTATTTT
-	TRBJ1-3	TRBV6-5	few	CASSSGGTGNTIYF	TGTGCCAGCAGCTCCGGGGGAACTGGAAACACCATATATTTT
TRBD2	TRBJ2-3	TRBV5-8	-	CASSLGSGMDTQYF	TGTGCCAGCAGCTTGGGGAGCGGGATGGATACGCAGTATTTT
TRBD2	TRBJ2-7	TRBV27	-	CASSYWTSGGTYEQYF	TGTGCCAGCAGCTATTGGACTAGCGGGGGGACCTACGAGCAGTACTTC
-	TRBJ1-1	TRBV4-1	-	CASSQGGRTEAFF	TGCGCCAGCAGCCAAGGGGGGCGCACTGAAGCTTTCTTT
TRBD1	TRBJ2-1	TRBV27	-	CASSFDRGTDEQFF	TGTGCCAGCAGTTTTGACAGGGGTACAGATGAGCAGTTCTTC
TRBD1	TRBJ2-2	TRBV28	-	CASSSPRRDRGPSTGELFF	TGTGCCAGCAGCTCACCGAGACGGGACAGGGGGCCTTCCACCGGGGAGCTGTTTTTT
-	TRBJ2-7	TRBV27	once	CASSTGYEQYF	TGTGCCAGCAGCACCGGGTACGAGCAGTACTTC
TRBD1	TRBJ1-2	TRBV7-9	-	CASSFLQGAIDGYTF	TGTGCCAGCAGCTTCCTACAGGGGGCGATCGACGGCTACACCTTC
-	TRBJ2-1	TRBV13	-	CASSNRRRAYNEQFF	TGTGCCAGCAGCAACCGCCGTAGAGCCTACAATGAGCAGTTCTTC
TRBD2	TRBJ2-2	TRBV11-3	-	CASSPWTSGANTGELFF	TGTGCCAGCAGCCCCTGGACTAGCGGGGCGAACACCGGGGAGCTGTTTTTT
TRBD1	TRBJ1-1	TRBV4-1	-	CASSQVGRGRPEAFF	TGCGCCAGCAGCCAAGTGGGCAGGGGGCGCCCTGAAGCTTTCTTT
TRBD2	TRBJ2-1	TRBV19	-	CASSHSGSANEQFF	TGTGCCAGTAGCCATAGCGGGAGTGCGAATGAGCAGTTCTTC
TRBD2	TRBJ2-3	TRBV5-1	-	CASTSSIGFLSSGRDTQYF	TGCGCCAGCACCTCCTCGATCGGGTTTTTGTCTAGCGGGAGAGATACGCAGTATTTT
-	TRBJ2-5	TRBV5-1	-	CASSRSVQGGKTQYF	TGCGCCAGCAGCAGGAGTGTGCAGGGTGGGAAGACCCAGTACTTC
-	TRBJ2-7	TRBV7-8	once	CASSPLASGPYEQYF	TGTGCCAGCAGCCCACTAGCTTCAGGCCCATACGAGCAGTACTTC
TRBD1	TRBJ1-5	TRBV28	few	CASHQDRGEPQHF	TGTGCCAGTCACCAAGACAGGGGAGAACCCCAGCATTTT
TRBD2	TRBJ2-5	TRBV28	-	CASSARLAAQETQYF	TGTGCCAGCAGTGCCCGACTAGCGGCTCAAGAGACCCAGTACTTC
-	TRBJ2-1	TRBV6-1	-	CATSIQGTYNEQFF	TGTGCCACCTCTATACAGGGTACCTACAATGAGCAGTTCTTC
TRBD2	TRBJ2-5	TRBV5-6	-	CASSREGHETQYF	TGTGCCAGCAGTCGGGAGGGCCATGAGACCCAGTACTTC
TRBD1	TRBJ1-2	TRBV19	-	CASKTGAGNYGYTF	TGTGCCAGTAAGACAGGGGCGGGGAACTATGGCTACACCTTC
TRBD1	TRBJ1-5	TRBV7-8	once	CASSEDRVLRQPQHF	TGTGCCAGCAGCGAGGACAGGGTCTTAAGGCAGCCCCAGCATTTT
TRBD1	TRBJ1-3	TRBV30	-	CAWAAWDRGHQSSGNTIYF	TGTGCCTGGGCAGCCTGGGACAGGGGCCATCAAAGCTCTGGAAACACCATATATTTT
TRBD1	TRBJ1-2	TRBV5-4	-	CASSPKTGGRSYGYTF	TGTGCCAGCAGCCCTAAGACAGGGGGTCGTTCCTATGGCTACACCTTC
-	TRBJ1-2	TRBV2	-	CASSGTKTLGYGYTF	TGTGCCAGCAGCGGGACAAAAACCTTAGGCTATGGCTACACCTTC
TRBD1	TRBJ1-2	TRBV7-8	-	CASSLGQSAAVTF	TGTGCCAGCAGCTTGGGACAGTCGGCGGCGGTTACCTTC
-	TRBJ2-7	TRBV10-1	-	CASSVGTRAYEQYF	TGCGCCAGCAGTGTCGGGACACGTGCCTACGAGCAGTACTTC
TRBD2	TRBJ2-3	TRBV2	-	CASRAGVVTDTQYF	TGTGCCAGCAGAGCGGGAGTGGTCACAGATACGCAGTATTTT
-	TRBJ1-1	TRBV5-1	-	CASSTDKNTEAFF	TGCGCCAGCAGCACGGACAAGAACACTGAAGCTTTCTTT
-	TRBJ2-3	TRBV2	-	CASSDHGGSTDTQYF	TGTGCCAGCAGTGATCATGGGGGCTCGACAGATACGCAGTATTTT
TRBD1	TRBJ1-2	TRBV27	-	CASSDRERGYTF	TGTGCCAGCAGTGACAGGGAGCGTGGCTACACCTTC